This TCR beta chain was observed in a study of T cell clonotyping in hematopoietic cell transplantation. Recipients were bled about 28 days pretransplant and at posttransplant days 30, 100, 180. For this clone: Its antigen remains unidentified.

Sequencing used immunoSEQ multiplex PCR; TCRdb keeps in-frame clones, though not all of them. The profile shows 4,900 or so clones, around three quarters of them singletons. Overall study findings and caveats: Higher Inverse Simpson Index values in graft donor and pretransplant recipient predicted broader posttransplant TCR diversity. At the given depth, recipient repertoires were over 95% de novo clonotypes. No sorting was done, leaving CD4 and CD8 contributions mixed.

CDR3 length: 18 residues. The junction had 15 bases not matched to a gene; V was cut back by 3 bases and J by 7 bases. CDR1 and CDR2 from the germline V gene are MGHRA and YSYEKL. The chain recombines TRBV4-1 with TRBJ1-2; 12 bases fit TRBD1. This TCR was recovered from a male patient in his sixties who had an allogeneic stem cell transplant, so T cells may come from the graft donor. Some clones in this sample may be carry-over from other donors' samples. The sequenced sample was peripheral blood mononuclear cells, obtained 100 days after allogeneic stem cell transplant. In DNA, the CDR3 is TGCGCCAGCAGCCACTCCCGGGTAATGGGACAGGGGGCTGGTGGCTACACCTTC. Its translation: CASSHSRVMGQGAGGYTF.